A selection of T cell receptor beta chains follows, all from one sample in a study of T cells expressing NK-cell markers. TCRdb processed the 5' RACE reads again and assigns one entry to each CDR3 protein, with no DNA. This sample's clone table lists 250,000 to 300,000 distinct CDR3 sequences. The sample consisted of blood T cells: a sorted CD56 or NKG2C T cell subset, CD4+ or CD8+ T cells, or bulk PBMC T cells (not recorded which). The receptor source for this set is a woman aged 18 to 75 in good health. CDR3s include the opening cysteine and the closing phenylalanine or tryptophan. Each record gives: J gene, V gene, CDR3 protein.

J gene: TRBJ2-1
V gene: TRBV18
CDR3 protein: CASSQDRGGSYNEQFF

J gene: TRBJ2-3
V gene: TRBV12-3/TRBV12-4
CDR3 protein: CASTGGLAGSTDTQYF

J gene: TRBJ1-1
V gene: TRBV7-2
CDR3 protein: CASSFQGLDTEAFF

J gene: TRBJ2-3
V gene: TRBV18
CDR3 protein: CASSRGSIADTQYF

J gene: TRBJ2-7
V gene: TRBV29-1
CDR3 protein: CSVVAFSNSYEQYF

J gene: TRBJ2-7
V gene: TRBV20-1
CDR3 protein: CSAKGGLASYEQYF

J gene: TRBJ2-3
V gene: TRBV7-9
CDR3 protein: CASSSGTVSTDTQYF

J gene: TRBJ2-7
V gene: TRBV28
CDR3 protein: CASSLPALGFYEQYF

J gene: TRBJ2-3
V gene: TRBV12-3/TRBV12-4
CDR3 protein: CASSPRGPTDTQYF

J gene: TRBJ2-1
V gene: TRBV16
CDR3 protein: CASSQDGSSYNEQFF

J gene: TRBJ2-7
V gene: TRBV18
CDR3 protein: CASSPLGNYEQYF

J gene: TRBJ2-3
V gene: TRBV6-2/TRBV6-3
CDR3 protein: CASSFSDWLDTQYF

J gene: TRBJ2-5
V gene: TRBV5-1
CDR3 protein: CASKVMSQAETQYF

J gene: TRBJ2-2
V gene: TRBV20-1
CDR3 protein: CSARVPGGPGELFF

J gene: TRBJ2-5
V gene: TRBV20-1
CDR3 protein: CSARGWMVPETQYF

J gene: TRBJ1-4
V gene: TRBV14
CDR3 protein: CASSQGILARGEKLFF

J gene: TRBJ2-3
V gene: TRBV20-1
CDR3 protein: CSTDSTYTDTQYF

J gene: TRBJ1-1
V gene: TRBV12-3/TRBV12-4
CDR3 protein: CASSLPSGRENTEAFF

J gene: TRBJ2-1
V gene: TRBV24-1
CDR3 protein: CATSGRTSPYNEQFF

J gene: TRBJ2-2
V gene: TRBV5-1
CDR3 protein: CASRETTGLASGELFF

J gene: TRBJ2-1
V gene: TRBV5-4
CDR3 protein: CASSFVTGGSNEQFF

J gene: TRBJ2-3
V gene: TRBV9
CDR3 protein: CASSAFPPSGRQYF

J gene: TRBJ2-3
V gene: TRBV24-1
CDR3 protein: CATSDTGTETTDTQYF

J gene: TRBJ2-5
V gene: TRBV12-3/TRBV12-4
CDR3 protein: CASSPRTRGETQYF

J gene: TRBJ1-3
V gene: TRBV29-1
CDR3 protein: CSAAGGSGNTIYF

J gene: TRBJ1-2
V gene: TRBV4-3
CDR3 protein: CASSQEGAGFGYTF

J gene: TRBJ1-1
V gene: TRBV5-1
CDR3 protein: CASSGGTGNTEAFF

J gene: TRBJ1-5
V gene: TRBV25-1
CDR3 protein: CATQKRGYSNQPQHF

J gene: TRBJ1-4
V gene: TRBV28
CDR3 protein: CASAPGGVNEKLFF

J gene: TRBJ1-1
V gene: TRBV7-2
CDR3 protein: CASRMGGLNTEAFF

J gene: TRBJ1-2
V gene: TRBV7-2
CDR3 protein: CASSLAGQGLDGYTF

J gene: TRBJ2-7
V gene: TRBV12-3/TRBV12-4
CDR3 protein: CASSFYGREGYEQYF

J gene: TRBJ1-4
V gene: TRBV12-3/TRBV12-4
CDR3 protein: CASSLGQGVEKLFF

J gene: TRBJ2-7
V gene: TRBV5-6
CDR3 protein: CASSLGQEGKQYF

J gene: TRBJ2-1
V gene: TRBV3-1
CDR3 protein: CASSQVDNEQFF

J gene: TRBJ1-5
V gene: TRBV24-1
CDR3 protein: CATTTGLGSNQPQHF

J gene: TRBJ1-2
V gene: TRBV9
CDR3 protein: CASSVGGVWNGYTF

J gene: TRBJ2-1
V gene: TRBV11-2
CDR3 protein: CASSRTSGGGNNEQFF

J gene: TRBJ2-7
V gene: TRBV20-1
CDR3 protein: CSALKRQGAYEQYF

J gene: TRBJ1-6
V gene: TRBV5-4
CDR3 protein: CASSSPGRPYNSPLHF

J gene: TRBJ1-5
V gene: TRBV19
CDR3 protein: CANPDSQPQHF

J gene: TRBJ2-5
V gene: TRBV7-6
CDR3 protein: CASSLAGRTGETQYF

J gene: TRBJ1-4
V gene: TRBV29-1
CDR3 protein: CSVDSPVTEKLFF

J gene: TRBJ2-6
V gene: TRBV11-2
CDR3 protein: CASSRSWAPGANVLTF

J gene: TRBJ2-1
V gene: TRBV5-1
CDR3 protein: CASRQGGGLGNEQFF

J gene: TRBJ2-5
V gene: TRBV9
CDR3 protein: CASSVGLAGGNQETQYF

J gene: TRBJ2-5
V gene: TRBV30
CDR3 protein: CAWRPSGSPQETQYF

J gene: TRBJ2-1
V gene: TRBV3-1
CDR3 protein: CASSQDWGSTRGHNEQFF

J gene: TRBJ2-3
V gene: TRBV7-2
CDR3 protein: CASSREAEDTQYF

J gene: TRBJ2-3
V gene: TRBV7-2
CDR3 protein: CASSLAHRLAGTDTQYF

J gene: TRBJ1-6
V gene: TRBV9
CDR3 protein: CASSVGVREESPLHF

J gene: TRBJ1-5
V gene: TRBV4-2
CDR3 protein: CASSQEYEPPGPQHF

J gene: TRBJ2-5
V gene: TRBV12-3/TRBV12-4
CDR3 protein: CASSGFGGRVETQYF

J gene: TRBJ2-1
V gene: TRBV11-2
CDR3 protein: CASSFGSGSYNEQFF

J gene: TRBJ1-5
V gene: TRBV2
CDR3 protein: CASSPGDRVRGNQPQHF

J gene: TRBJ2-4
V gene: TRBV2
CDR3 protein: CASSEGPPWVAKNIQYF

J gene: TRBJ1-2
V gene: TRBV29-1
CDR3 protein: CSDRDNYGYTF

J gene: TRBJ2-2
V gene: TRBV2
CDR3 protein: CASSELSGPTTGELFF

J gene: TRBJ1-6
V gene: TRBV5-6
CDR3 protein: CASSLGGRYNSPLHF